Below, one T cell receptor beta chain is given with its context. Its antigen is as yet unknown. This specimen comes from a study of cytotoxic CD8 clonotypes in ibrutinib-treated CLL. Study summary: The study included 11 relapsed/refractory and 15 treatment-naive patients; under 18 had IGHV unmutated disease. Partial responders about 25, complete 2; 12 progressed and around 15 stayed in remission by median approximately 64 months.

Deletions cut 6 bases from V and 7 bases from J, with 10 bases between. The CDR3 has 11 residues. CDR1 and CDR2 from the germline V gene are SGHTA and FQGNSA. General study points: Under treatment, the uncommon public clonotypes either contracted or remained stable.

Method: immunoSEQ multiplex PCR; TCRdb's copy keeps in-frame clones and lacks some. The table lists about 76,000 clones, roughly 80% of them singletons. The source material was PBMCs, sampled after 24 months of ibrutinib treatment. This chain connects TRBV7-2 to TRBJ2-7; D is unclear. The clonotype originates from a human donor with chronic lymphocytic leukemia. The CDR3 region is CASSSRREQYF. Written as DNA, the CDR3 is TGTGCCAGCAGTTCCCGTCGGGAGCAGTACTTC.